One sample yielded the 20 T cell receptor beta chains listed below, sequenced in a study of cytomegalovirus exposure and HLA in healthy donors. PCR primers comprised 60 Vbeta and 13 Jbeta primers. Here immunoSEQ multiplex PCR was the method, and the copy in TCRdb shows in-frame clones only, minus some. The data hold 50,000 or so clones, with about 50% observed a single time. The sample was PBMCs. All receptors come from a human donor in good health.

With regard to this clone: At one of its ends the junction is not consistent with the germline gene, which may arise from a read error. The chain employs TRBV10-3 and TRBJ2-3; 11 bases fit TRBD2. The CDR3 totals 17 residues. Germline loops: CDR1 ENHRY, CDR2 SYGVKD. This CDR3 is CAVRQGVLAGDTDTQYF. CDR3 nucleotide sequence: TGTGCCGTCAGACAGGGCGTACTAGCGGGGGACACAGATACGCAGTATTTT.

The V and J genes are TRBV6-5 and TRBJ2-6; no clear D. Trimming took 6 bases from V and 0 from J, leaving 9 bases between them. CDR3 length: 15 residues. Germline V gives CDR1 MNHEY, CDR2 SVGAGI. CDR3 DNA: TGTGCCAGCAGCTCTCCCGGCTCTGGGGCCAACGTCCTGACTTTC. Amino acid sequence: CASSSPGSGANVLTF.

The gene calls are TRBV7-9 and TRBJ2-3, with D unclear. There are 17 residues in the CDR3. Germline lookup yields CDR1 SEHNR and CDR2 FQNEAQ (reference sequence). V was clipped by 5 bases and J by 6 bases, with 24 bases between them. The CDR3 loop is CASSPRRSWSLVDTQYF. In DNA, the CDR3 is TGTGCCAGCAGCCCGCGCCGGTCTTGGTCCTTGGTGGATACGCAGTATTTT.

This clone was observed a handful of times. The CDR3 loop reads CAISDRDRGNTEAFF. The CDR3 DNA sequence: TGTGCCATCAGTGACCGGGACAGGGGGAACACTGAAGCTTTCTTT. The rearrangement joins TRBV10-3 to TRBJ1-1; 10 positions agree with TRBD1. There are 15 residues in the CDR3. Trimming at V came to 3 bases and at J to 1 base, leaving 2 bases not matched to a gene. Per germline, CDR1 ENHRY and CDR2 SYGVKD.

This clone was counted only a few times. The rearrangement joins TRBV6-6 to TRBJ1-4, with a tentative D call TRBD1 (6 bases). This CDR3 region has 14 residues. Germline V gene sequence: CDR1 MNHNY, CDR2 SVGAGI (reference sequence). Trimming took off 4 bases at V and 1 base at J, with 7 bases between the two ends. In nucleotides, the CDR3 is TGTGCCAGCAGTTCCAGGGGAACTAATGAAAAACTGTTTTTT. It encodes CASSSRGTNEKLFF.

This clone occurred many times. The chain has TRBV6-1 and TRBJ1-2, with D tentatively TRBD1 (5 bases). CDR1 and CDR2 (germline): MNHNS, SASEGT. V was shortened by 0 bases and J by 4 bases, with 12 bases between the two germline ends. CDR3 length equals 15 residues. CDR3: CASSEAAGLGYGYTF. For the CDR3, the DNA is TGTGCCAGCAGTGAAGCGGCAGGGCTGGGCTATGGCTACACCTTC.

The chain couples TRBV7-3 to TRBJ1-2; 10 bases agree with TRBD1. V was clipped by 0 bases and J by 7 bases; unmatched bases: 11. The CDR3 extends over 17 amino acids. Germline V gene data show CDR1 as SGHTA and CDR2 as FQGTGA. The CDR3 nucleotides read TGTGCCAGCAGCTTAACTCCATCCGGGACAGGGGTGGGTGGCTACACCTTC. This sequence encodes CASSLTPSGTGVGGYTF.

The chain employs TRBV2 and TRBJ2-5, with 7 bases fitting TRBD1. The DNA end lines up better with TRBJ2-7; the J call may be wrong. Germline V lookup: CDR1 SNHLY, CDR2 FYNNEI. This CDR3 is 12 amino acids long. In nucleotides, the CDR3 is TGTGCCAGCAGCGGACAGGCCTACGAGCAGTACTTC. As protein: CASSGQAYEQYF.

J is TRBJ1-5 and V is TRBV7-2, with 7 positions matching TRBD1. Germline V gives CDR1 SGHTA, CDR2 FQGNSA. CDR3 length equals 17 residues. After removal of 5 bases from V and 4 bases from J, the junction contained 14 bases not matched to a gene. The CDR3 sequence is CASSTVSGTDINQPQHF. Here the CDR3 DNA reads TGTGCCAGCAGCACCGTGTCCGGGACAGATATTAATCAGCCCCAGCATTTT.

This clone was counted only a few times. The chain combines TRBV5-4 with TRBJ1-2; D not certain. V lost 6 bases and J lost 7, with 19 bases in between. The CDR3 is made up of 14 amino acids. CDR1 and CDR2 (germline): SGHNT, YYREEE (reference sequence). CDR3 loop: CASTPAARVSGYTF. CDR3 DNA: TGTGCCAGCACCCCGGCGGCCCGGGTCTCTGGCTACACCTTC.

This clone was picked up one time. The rearrangement joins TRBV27 to TRBJ1-1, with unresolved D. Germline assignment: CDR1 MNHEY and CDR2 SMNVEV (reference sequence). The V end lost 6 bases, the J end lost 1 base, and 6 bases lay between the germline ends. This CDR3 spans 12 amino acids. The CDR3 DNA is TGTGCCAGCAGGAGCGGGAACACTGAAGCTTTCTTT. Amino acid sequence: CASRSGNTEAFF.

V is TRBV5-1 and J is TRBJ2-1; no clear D gene. V lost 1 base and J lost 7, with 12 bases in between. Per germline, CDR1 SGHRS and CDR2 YFSETQ. This CDR3 has 14 amino acids. The CDR3 here is CASSLNAALNEQFF. CDR3 bases: TGCGCCAGCAGCTTGAATGCCGCACTGAATGAGCAGTTCTTC.

The chain combines TRBV30 with TRBJ1-6, with 10 bases that match TRBD1. V shed 3 bases and J 9 bases; nucleotides not matched to a gene: 2. The CDR3 is 13 amino acids. The V gene's germline CDR1 is GTSNPN and CDR2 SVGIG (reference sequence). The DNA for the CDR3 is TGTGCCTGGAGAAGACAGGGGGCTTCACCCCTCCACTTT. This sequence encodes CAWRRQGASPLHF.

The V and J genes are TRBV5-5 and TRBJ1-5; 7 bases are a match to TRBD1. Germline CDR1 is SGHKS and CDR2 is YYEKEE (reference sequence). There are 14 residues in the CDR3. V shed 3 bases and J 4 bases; nucleotides not matched to a gene: 4. The CDR3 DNA reads as TGTGCCAGCAGCTCTTCGGGACAGAATCAGCCCCAGCATTTT. Its translation is CASSSSGQNQPQHF.

The V call is TRBV25-1, the J call TRBJ1-1; no firm D call. V lost 3 bases to trimming and J lost 1 base, with 9 bases between them. This CDR3 contains 14 residues. Germline V CDR1 and CDR2: MGHDK, SYGVNS. In DNA form, the CDR3 reads TGTGCCAGCAGTGATCCCTCGGGGAACACTGAAGCTTTCTTT. It translates to CASSDPSGNTEAFF.

This clone was counted only a few times. The same CDR3 also results from other DNA sequences found in this sample. CDR3 residues: CASSLDRYYEQYF. The CDR3 nucleotides are TGTGCCAGCAGCTTAGACAGGTACTACGAGCAGTACTTC. V usage is TRBV7-9 and J usage is TRBJ2-7, with D possibly being TRBD1 (5 bases). The CDR3 has 13 residues. Trimming removed 1 base from V and 3 bases from J, with 7 bases in between. Germline assignment: CDR1 SEHNR and CDR2 FQNEAQ (reference sequence).

This clone was found a few times. The chain joins TRBV5-1 to TRBJ2-3; D perhaps matches TRBD2 (7 bases). CDR1 and CDR2 from the germline V gene are SGHRS and YFSETQ. The CDR3 sequence is 16 residues long. Deletions cut 4 bases from V and 1 base from J, with 16 bases between. The CDR3 sequence is CASSALYGGRTDTQYF. The CDR3, as DNA: TGCGCCAGCAGCGCCCTATACGGGGGGCGCACAGATACGCAGTATTTT.

The rearrangement uses TRBV7-3 and TRBJ2-7; the match to TRBD2 covers 15 bases. The CDR3 covers 14 residues. The V gene's germline CDR1 is SGHTA and CDR2 FQGTGA. J was trimmed by 7 bases and V by 5 bases; bases with no gene match: 3. The CDR3 is CASSTGLAGGEQYF. The DNA of the CDR3 is TGTGCCAGCAGCACTGGACTAGCGGGGGGGGAGCAGTACTTC.

V and J are TRBV7-8 and TRBJ2-1; TRBD2 matches at 7 bases. The CDR3 length is 14 residues. Losses at the gene ends were 1 base for V and 6 bases for J; bases not matched to a gene: 3. CDR1 and CDR2 (germline): SGHVS, FQNEAQ. The CDR3 nucleotides read TGTGCCAGCAGCTTAGGGTGGGGGGGCAATGAGCAGTTCTTC. Encoded protein: CASSLGWGGNEQFF.

The V call is TRBV9, the J call TRBJ2-7; TRBD1 aligns across 11 bases. The germline CDR1 and CDR2 sequences are SGDLS and YYNGEE. V shed 4 bases and J 3 bases; nucleotides not matched to a gene: 9. The CDR3 runs to 16 residues. In DNA form, the CDR3 reads TGTGCCAGCAGCACAACCGCCGGGACAGGGGGCTACGAGCAGTACTTC. This translates into CASSTTAGTGGYEQYF.